The T cell receptor beta chain described here comes from a study of regulatory T cells in long-lasting Graves disease. Building the TCR beta libraries relied on iRepertoire HTBI primers, and CDR3 regions underwent Arm-PCR. TCRdb analysed the multiplex PCR reads with MiXCR anew, one entry per CDR3 protein. The table records hundreds of thousands of distinct CDR3 sequences, around an eighth of them present only once. The table lists this clonotype with many counts. Its target is unknown. CDR3 length: 12 amino acids. Trimming took 3 bases from V and 6 from J, leaving 6 bases between them. Germline CDR1 and CDR2: SGHNT and YENEEA. The time point is: newly diagnosed GD, antithyroid drugs for less than 3 months. TCR sequences were obtained from RNA taken from PBMCs. Broader study findings: Persistent disease samples used TRBV28, TRBJ1-2 and TRBJ2-5 preferentially. Persistent Graves' cases showed lower TCR diversity than newly diagnosed cases.

The same data also contributed to another study, on T cells in Graves' hyperthyroidism and ophthalmopathy.

Sequencing was performed on peripheral blood mononuclear cells (PBMCs), taken at new diagnosis, from a patient treated with antithyroid drugs. The receptor was isolated from a man aged 25 to 40 with Graves disease. The gene calls are TRBV11-3 and TRBJ2-1, with D tentatively TRBD1 or TRBD2 (5 bases each). The CDR3 here is CASSLGVNEQFF. For the CDR3, the DNA is TGTGCCAGCAGCTTGGGGGTCAATGAGCAGTTCTTC.